Sequencing of this TCR beta chain was carried out in a study of early T cells in non-severe SARS-CoV-2 infection. Study summary: The authors sequenced bulk RNA from unsorted whole blood, leaving chains unpaired.

General study points: A preference for anti-spike CD8 responses marked VDJdb matching, which missed private and CD4 specificities.

With 3 bases clipped from V and 0 bases from J, the junction kept 6 bases outside the gene matches. Germline V lookup: CDR1 SGHKS, CDR2 YYEKEE (reference sequence). The CDR3 contains 16 residues. Unique molecular identifiers tagged individual cDNA molecules. MiXCR, applied by TCRdb to the 5' RACE reads, yields one record per CDR3 protein. The sample carries 32,000 or so distinct CDR3 sequences, under 6% recorded once. On this clonotype: Antigen specificity is unknown.

The V call is TRBV5-5, the J call TRBJ2-3, with TRBD2 matching over 8 bases. The sequencing input was whole blood. The sequence came from an adult who was a healthcare worker with PCR-confirmed SARS-CoV-2 infection or an uninfected control (not recorded which). The CDR3 region is CASSSTAGVSTDTQYF. In DNA, the CDR3 is TGTGCCAGCAGCTCAACAGCGGGGGTGAGCACAGATACGCAGTATTTT. The whole variable domain, filled in from reference TRBV5-5 and TRBJ2-3, reads DAGVTQSPTHLIKTRGQQVTLRCSPISGHKSVSWYQQVLGQGPQFIFQYYEKEERGRGNFPDRFSARQFPNYSSELNVNALLLGDSALYLCASSSTAGVSTDTQYFGPGTRLTVL.